The 10 T cell receptor beta chains presented below share a single source sample, sequenced in a study of cytomegalovirus exposure and HLA in healthy donors. Vbeta (60) and Jbeta (13) primers were used in the PCR. Assay used: immunoSEQ multiplex PCR; TCRdb lists only in-frame clones, some missing. The sample comprises approximately 120,000 clones, around 77% of which are singletons, and about 10% rests with the top ten. The sample comprised PBMCs. These TCRs come from a man aged 35 to 55 in good health and CMV-seropositive.

J is TRBJ2-7 and V is TRBV19; D may be TRBD2 (5 bases). CDR3 length equals 14 residues. Trimming took off 5 bases at V and 2 bases at J, with 13 bases between the two ends. In germline, CDR1 is LNHDA, CDR2 SQIVND (reference sequence). This CDR3 is CASSDLAGPYEQYF. CDR3 sequence (DNA): TGTGCCAGTAGTGACCTGGCGGGTCCCTACGAGCAGTACTTC.

The CDR3: CASSFLGLAKNIQYF. The CDR3 DNA sequence: TGTGCCAGCAGCTTCCTGGGACTAGCCAAAAACATTCAGTACTTC. This chain links TRBV5-5 with TRBJ2-4; D perhaps matches TRBD2 (6 bases). The V gene lost 2 bases and the J gene lost 0 bases, with 9 bases spanning the gap. The germline CDR1 and CDR2 sequences are SGHKS and YYEKEE (reference sequence). The CDR3 spans 15 residues.

This chain connects TRBV11-2 to TRBJ2-3; D remains unclear. This CDR3 is built from 14 residues. V gave up 3 bases and J gave up 1 base, with 8 bases separating them. Per germline, CDR1 SGHAT and CDR2 FQNNGV. The CDR3 protein is CASSFSVGTDTQYF. As DNA, the CDR3 is TGTGCCAGCAGCTTTTCGGTCGGCACAGATACGCAGTATTTT.

This chain links TRBV9 with TRBJ2-2; D might be TRBD2 (6 bases). Germline assignment: CDR1 SGDLS and CDR2 YYNGEE. Trimming took off 4 bases at V and 1 base at J, with 17 bases between the two ends. The CDR3 is 17 amino acids. The chain's CDR3 is CASSKPRGGENTGELFF. DNA of the CDR3: TGTGCCAGCAGCAAGCCCCGGGGCGGGGAGAACACCGGGGAGCTGTTTTTT.

This chain connects TRBV4-3 to TRBJ1-6, with D hard to call. The V gene's germline CDR1 is LGHNA and CDR2 YSLEER. The CDR3 is 15 residues long. V gave up 1 base and J gave up 9 bases, with 13 bases separating them. CDR3 nucleotide sequence: TGCGCCAGCAGCCAAGCGTCAGTTATCGTTTCACCCCTCCACTTT. Translating gives CASSQASVIVSPLHF.

The chain links TRBV7-2 to TRBJ1-4, with a tentative D call TRBD1 (5 bases). The CDR3 spans 14 residues. Trimming pared 4 bases from V and 10 bases from J, leaving 16 bases between. CDR1 and CDR2 from the germline V gene are SGHTA and FQGNSA. The CDR3 DNA reads TGTGCCAGCAGCTACTTAACAGGAAACGGAAAACTGTTTTTT. It is translated as CASSYLTGNGKLFF.

The chain combines TRBV6-5 with TRBJ1-1; D not certain. There are 11 residues in the CDR3. Deletions cut 7 bases from V and 1 base from J, with 4 bases between. Germline CDR1 MNHEY, CDR2 SVGAGI. The CDR3 protein is CASTWNTEAFF. In DNA, the CDR3 is TGTGCCAGCACTTGGAACACTGAAGCTTTCTTT.

In DNA, the CDR3 is TGTGCCAGCAGTTACGACGGAAGAGGTGGAAACACCATATATTTT. Its translation is CASSYDGRGGNTIYF. The chain recombines TRBV6-5 with TRBJ1-3; D ambiguous. CDR3 size: 15 residues. Germline V CDR1 and CDR2: MNHEY, SVGAGI. V was cut by 2 bases and J by 3 bases, with 11 bases left in between.

This chain connects TRBV10-3 to TRBJ1-3; 7 nucleotides match TRBD1. Looked up from germline, CDR1 is ENHRY and CDR2 is SYGVKD. This CDR3 region has 16 residues. With 5 bases clipped from V and 0 bases from J, the junction kept 7 bases outside the gene matches. CDR3 nucleotide sequence: TGTGCCATCAGTAGGGGACAGTTGTCCTCTGGAAACACCATATATTTT. This encodes CAISRGQLSSGNTIYF.

The chain combines TRBV11-3 with TRBJ2-5; no clear D gene. V was pared by 0 bases and J by 5 bases, with 7 bases between. CDR3 length: 13 amino acids. Germline lookup yields CDR1 SGHNT and CDR2 YENEEA. The chain's CDR3 is CASSLEERETQYF. The CDR3, as DNA: TGTGCCAGCAGCTTAGAGGAGAGGGAGACCCAGTACTTC.